The rows below give T cell receptor beta chains drawn from one sample of a study of shared clonotypes between healthy human individuals. This table comes from immunoSEQ multiplex PCR, and its TCRdb copy is limited to in-frame clones, with some not included. The top ten clones hold 11% of a sample with a few hundred thousand clones, approximately 65% of them seen once. The sample taken for sequencing was memory CD4+ T cells sorted from blood. Receptors were obtained from a young man in good health. Each CDR3 is given with its conserved first and last residue. The D gene is left open where the match is weak. Clone size is given for some rows only: seen once, a few or many times, or a class if the clone is expanded.

size	D	V	J	DNA	CDR3
.	.	TRBV6-1	TRBJ2-5	TGTGCCAGCAGTGAAGCTGCGGCGACAGGTACGGAGACCCAGTACTTC	CASSEAAATGTETQYF
.	.	TRBV18	TRBJ2-7	TGTGCCAGCTCACCACGGCTGGAGAACACGGAGCAGTACTTC	CASSPRLENTEQYF
.	TRBD1	TRBV6-1	TRBJ2-2	TGTGCCAGCAGTAAAGGGACAGGGGGCATCTCCGTGGGGGAGCTGTTTTTT	CASSKGTGGISVGELFF
once	.	TRBV9	TRBJ2-5	TGTGCCAGCAGCGTTGACGGGAGTAGAGAGGAGACCCAGTACTTC	CASSVDGSREETQYF
.	.	TRBV18	TRBJ1-1	TGTGCCAGCTCCGCCGAGCAAGCAACTGAAGCTTTCTTT	CASSAEQATEAFF
.	.	TRBV2	TRBJ2-5	TGTGCCAGCAGTTTACAGAGGTACCAAGAGACCCAGTACTTC	CASSLQRYQETQYF
.	TRBD2	TRBV6-4	TRBJ2-3	TGTGCCAGCATCGTGGGGGGGAGGGCGAGCACAGATACGCAGTATTTT	CASIVGGRASTDTQYF
.	.	TRBV10-3	TRBJ2-5	TGTGCCATCAGTGCTAGCGCCCAAGAGACCCAGTACTTC	CAISASAQETQYF
.	TRBD1	TRBV15	TRBJ1-2	TGTGCCACCAGCAGAGGGACAGGGAGTCACCTCGACTATGGCTACACCTTC	CATSRGTGSHLDYGYTF
.	TRBD1	TRBV7-2	TRBJ1-2	TGTGCCAGCAGCTTAGTTTCAAGGACAGGGGACTTGAGATACACCTTC	CASSLVSRTGDLRYTF
.	TRBD2	TRBV29-1	TRBJ2-4	TGCAGCGTTCTCCGGCGACGGGGGGAAAACATTCAGTACTTC	CSVLRRRGENIQYF
few	.	TRBV2	TRBJ2-7	TGTGCCAGCAGTGAAGGTCGAGGAGTCTACGAGCAGTACTTC	CASSEGRGVYEQYF
.	.	TRBV15	TRBJ1-1	TGTGCCACCAGCAGAGATAGGTGGGGTAACACTGAAGCTTTCTTT	CATSRDRWGNTEAFF
.	.	TRBV7-8	TRBJ2-5	TGTGCCAGCAGCTTAGCGCGACATACCCAGTACTTC	CASSLARHTQYF
.	TRBD1	TRBV29-1	TRBJ2-5	TGCAGCGCTGCCGGGACAGGCCAGGAGACCCAGTACTTC	CSAAGTGQETQYF
.	TRBD2	TRBV7-8	TRBJ2-5	TGTGCCAGCAGCTTAGGAATCGCGGGACTAGCGGGACAAGAGACCCAGTACTTC	CASSLGIAGLAGQETQYF
.	TRBD1	TRBV6-6	TRBJ2-5	TGTGCCAGCACCCGAGGGACAGCACAAGAGACCCAGTACTTC	CASTRGTAQETQYF
.	TRBD2	TRBV7-2	TRBJ2-7	TGTGCCAGCTGGACTAGCAACGCCTACGAGCAGTACTTC	CASWTSNAYEQYF
.	TRBD1	TRBV6-1	TRBJ2-2	TGTGCCAGCAGTGAAGAAGTGGGACAGCTATTCGTCTCGAACACCGGGGAGCTGTTTTTT	CASSEEVGQLFVSNTGELFF
few	.	TRBV5-5	TRBJ1-5	TGTGCCAGCAGCTTGGAGGGGGGTCGGGGCTCCAATCAGCCCCAGCATTTT	CASSLEGGRGSNQPQHF
once	.	TRBV10-1	TRBJ2-7	TGCGCCAGCTCTGTTGCGACTAACTACGAGCAGTACTTC	CASSVATNYEQYF
.	.	TRBV27	TRBJ2-1	TGTGCCAGCAGTTTAAAAGACCCAAAATACAATGAGCAGTTCTTC	CASSLKDPKYNEQFF
.	.	TRBV28	TRBJ2-1	TGTGCCAGCAGTTTATGGGGGAGAGCGGTCAATGAGCAGTTCTTC	CASSLWGRAVNEQFF
.	TRBD2	TRBV18	TRBJ2-5	TGTGCCAGCTCACCCCCTTCATTTGCGGGAGAAGAGACCCAGTACTTC	CASSPPSFAGEETQYF